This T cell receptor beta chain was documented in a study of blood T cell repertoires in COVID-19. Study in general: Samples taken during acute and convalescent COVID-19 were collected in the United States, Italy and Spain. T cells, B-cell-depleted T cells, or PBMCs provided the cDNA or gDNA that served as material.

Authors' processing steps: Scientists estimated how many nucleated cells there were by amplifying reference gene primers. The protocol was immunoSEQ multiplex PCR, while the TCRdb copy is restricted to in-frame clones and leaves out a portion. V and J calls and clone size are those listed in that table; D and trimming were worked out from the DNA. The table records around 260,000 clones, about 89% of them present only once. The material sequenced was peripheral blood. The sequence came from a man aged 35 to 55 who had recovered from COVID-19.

CDR3 DNA: TGTGCCTTCGAGGGGGCAGCCACAGATACGCAGTATTTT. Translating gives CAFEGAATDTQYF. The chain links TRBV30 to TRBJ2-3; 7 bases align to TRBD1. J was trimmed by 2 bases and V by 7 bases; bases with no gene match: 6. The V gene's germline CDR1 is GTSNPN and CDR2 SVGIG (reference sequence). The CDR3 extends over 13 amino acids.